The clone carrying this TCR beta chain was detected ten times or more. Its antigen is unknown. TCRdb independently ran MiXCR on the 5' RACE reads; one entry per CDR3 protein. The data contain around 55,000 distinct CDR3 sequences, over 3.5% of them seen just once; the ten biggest clones take up approximately 1.8%. The CDR3 runs 17 residues. V shed 0 bases and J shed 0 bases, with 13 bases lying between them. Germline V CDR1 and CDR2: SGHRS, YFSETQ. This record comes from a study of neurological immune-mediated disorders. Study observations and caveats: The study found the most TCR clonal expansion in HTLV-1-associated myelopathy and the least in multiple sclerosis, below healthy controls. No link was found between any clinical or MRI feature and the multiple sclerosis repertoire cluster.

The study built sorted libraries from 1 million CD4+ or CD8+ T cells. This chain uses TRBV5-1 with TRBJ1-3; D may be TRBD1 (5 bases). The receptor comes from a woman aged 40-49 years with multiple sclerosis. Sequenced: CD4+ T cells from blood. The CDR3 DNA follows: TGCGCCAGCAGCTTGGACCACGGGACTGGCTCTGGAAACACCATATATTTT. This encodes CASSLDHGTGSGNTIYF.